A single TCR beta chain is shown here with its context. Its antigen is still unknown. The data were produced by immunoSEQ multiplex PCR, yet TCRdb's version contains in-frame clones alone and is incomplete. The data hold roughly 100,000 clones, with 90% to 95% observed a single time. J was trimmed by 2 bases and V by 5 bases; bases with no gene match: 6. Per the germline V gene, CDR1 is GTSNPN and CDR2 is SVGIG (reference sequence). CDR3 size: 14 residues. This entry belongs to a study of siplizumab effects on memory and regulatory T cells. Overall study findings and caveats: Naive T cells were seemingly more diverse than memory cells, and major contributions to the alloresponse seemed to be made by them.

The chain has TRBV30 and TRBJ1-5, with TRBD1 matching 7 bases. This receptor was taken from a human donor in good health. The sequenced sample consisted of CD4+ T cells sorted from blood. The CDR3 DNA reads as TGTGCCTGGGACAGGGAATTTGGCAATCAGCCCCAGCATTTT. It codes for CAWDREFGNQPQHF.